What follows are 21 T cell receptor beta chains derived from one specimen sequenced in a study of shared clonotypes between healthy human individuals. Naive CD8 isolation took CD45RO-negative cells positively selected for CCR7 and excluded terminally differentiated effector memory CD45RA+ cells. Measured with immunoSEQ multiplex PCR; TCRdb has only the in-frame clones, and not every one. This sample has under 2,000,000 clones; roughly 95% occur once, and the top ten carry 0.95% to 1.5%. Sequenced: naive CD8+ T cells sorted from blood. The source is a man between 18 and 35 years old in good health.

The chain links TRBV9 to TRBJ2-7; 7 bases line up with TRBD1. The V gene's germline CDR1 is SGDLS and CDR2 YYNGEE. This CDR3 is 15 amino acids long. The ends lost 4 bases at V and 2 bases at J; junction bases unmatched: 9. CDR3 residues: CASSLGDSEAYEQYF. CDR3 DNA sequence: TGTGCCAGCAGCCTCGGGGACAGCGAAGCCTACGAGCAGTACTTC.

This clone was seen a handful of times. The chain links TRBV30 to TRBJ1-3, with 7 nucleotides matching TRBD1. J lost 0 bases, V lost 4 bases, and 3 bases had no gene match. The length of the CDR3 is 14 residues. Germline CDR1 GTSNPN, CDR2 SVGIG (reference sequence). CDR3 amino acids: CAWTTGVSGNTIYF. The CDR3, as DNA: TGTGCCTGGACCACAGGGGTCTCTGGAAACACCATATATTTT.

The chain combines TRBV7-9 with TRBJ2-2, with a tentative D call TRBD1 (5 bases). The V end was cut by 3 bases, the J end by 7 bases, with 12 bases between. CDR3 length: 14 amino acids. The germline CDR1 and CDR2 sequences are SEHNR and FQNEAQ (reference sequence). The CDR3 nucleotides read TGTGCCAGCAGCTTCCCAGGGCTTTTCGGGGAGCTGTTTTTT. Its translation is CASSFPGLFGELFF.

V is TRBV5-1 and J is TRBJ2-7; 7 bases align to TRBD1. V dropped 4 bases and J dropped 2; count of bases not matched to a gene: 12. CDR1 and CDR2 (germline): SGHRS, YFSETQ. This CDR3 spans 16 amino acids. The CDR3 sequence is CASSPEGTEKTYEQYF. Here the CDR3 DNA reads TGCGCCAGCAGCCCGGAAGGGACAGAGAAGACCTACGAGCAGTACTTC.

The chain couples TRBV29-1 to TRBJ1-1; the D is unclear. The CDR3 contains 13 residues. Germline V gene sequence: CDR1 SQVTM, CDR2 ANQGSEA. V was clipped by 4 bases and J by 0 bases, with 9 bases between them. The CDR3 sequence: CSVVPRVNTEAFF. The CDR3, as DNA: TGCAGCGTTGTCCCGAGAGTGAACACTGAAGCTTTCTTT.

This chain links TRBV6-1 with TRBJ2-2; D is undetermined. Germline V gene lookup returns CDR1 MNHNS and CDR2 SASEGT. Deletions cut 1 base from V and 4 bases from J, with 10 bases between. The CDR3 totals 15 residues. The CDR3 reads CASSEGAGSTGELFF. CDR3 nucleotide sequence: TGTGCCAGCAGTGAAGGGGCAGGAAGCACCGGGGAGCTGTTTTTT.

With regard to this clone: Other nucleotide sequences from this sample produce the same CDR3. The CDR3 DNA sequence: TGTGCCAGCAGTTTGCGCGGGGCTAATGAAAAACTGTTTTTT. It codes for CASSLRGANEKLFF. The chain recombines TRBV27 with TRBJ1-4, with D unclear. This CDR3 is built from 14 residues. V lost 3 bases and J lost 3, with 8 bases in between. The germline gives CDR1 MNHEY, CDR2 SMNVEV (reference sequence).

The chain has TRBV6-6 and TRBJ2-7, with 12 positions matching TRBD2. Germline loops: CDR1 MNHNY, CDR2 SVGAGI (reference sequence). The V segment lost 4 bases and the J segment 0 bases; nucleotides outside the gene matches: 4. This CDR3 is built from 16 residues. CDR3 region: CASSSGLAGNSYEQYF. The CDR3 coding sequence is TGTGCCAGCAGTTCCGGACTAGCGGGAAACTCCTACGAGCAGTACTTC.

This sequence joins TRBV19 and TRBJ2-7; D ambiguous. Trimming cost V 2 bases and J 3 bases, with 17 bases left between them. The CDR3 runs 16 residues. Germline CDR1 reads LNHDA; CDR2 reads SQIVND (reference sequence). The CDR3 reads CASSISHIDGFYEQYF. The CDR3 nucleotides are TGTGCCAGTAGTATATCCCACATCGACGGATTCTACGAGCAGTACTTC.

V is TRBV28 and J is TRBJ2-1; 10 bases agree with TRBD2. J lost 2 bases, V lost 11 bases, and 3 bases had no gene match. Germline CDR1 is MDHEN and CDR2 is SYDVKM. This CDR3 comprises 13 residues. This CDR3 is CAGTSGAYNEQFF. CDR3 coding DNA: TGTGCCGGTACTAGCGGGGCCTACAATGAGCAGTTCTTC.

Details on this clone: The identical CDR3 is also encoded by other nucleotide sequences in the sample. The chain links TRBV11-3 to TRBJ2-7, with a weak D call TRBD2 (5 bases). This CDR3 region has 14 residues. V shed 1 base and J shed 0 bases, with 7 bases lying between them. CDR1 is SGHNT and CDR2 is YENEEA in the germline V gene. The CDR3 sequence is CASSLAGSSYEQYF. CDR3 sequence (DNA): TGTGCCAGCAGCTTAGCGGGGAGCTCCTACGAGCAGTACTTC.

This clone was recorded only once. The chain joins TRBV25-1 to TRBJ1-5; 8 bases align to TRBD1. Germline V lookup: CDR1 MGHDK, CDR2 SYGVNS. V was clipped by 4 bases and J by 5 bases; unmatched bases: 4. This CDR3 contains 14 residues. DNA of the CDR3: TGTGCCAGCAGTGTGACAGGGGAGGATCAGCCCCAGCATTTT. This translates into CASSVTGEDQPQHF.

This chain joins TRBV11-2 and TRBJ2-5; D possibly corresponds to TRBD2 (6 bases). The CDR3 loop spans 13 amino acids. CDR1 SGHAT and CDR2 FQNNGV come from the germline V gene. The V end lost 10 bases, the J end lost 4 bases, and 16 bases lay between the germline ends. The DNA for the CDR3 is TGTGCCATTGCCGGGCAGGGAGGAGAGACCCAGTACTTC. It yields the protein CAIAGQGGETQYF.

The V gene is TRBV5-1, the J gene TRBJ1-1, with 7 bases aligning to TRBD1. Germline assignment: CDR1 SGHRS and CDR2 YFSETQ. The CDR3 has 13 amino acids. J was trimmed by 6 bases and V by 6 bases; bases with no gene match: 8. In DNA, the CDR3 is TGCGCCAGCACCGAAGGGGGCCGGGCTGAAGCTTTCTTT. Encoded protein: CASTEGGRAEAFF.

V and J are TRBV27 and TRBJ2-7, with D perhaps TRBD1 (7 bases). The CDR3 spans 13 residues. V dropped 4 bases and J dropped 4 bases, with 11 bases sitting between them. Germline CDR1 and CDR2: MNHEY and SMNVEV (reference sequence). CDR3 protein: CASSYQGGYEQYF. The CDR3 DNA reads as TGTGCCAGCAGTTATCAGGGGGGATACGAGCAGTACTTC.

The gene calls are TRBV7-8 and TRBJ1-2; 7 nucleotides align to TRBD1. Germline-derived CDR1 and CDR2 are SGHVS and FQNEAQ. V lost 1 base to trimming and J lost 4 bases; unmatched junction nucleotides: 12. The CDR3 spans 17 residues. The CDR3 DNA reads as TGTGCCAGCAGCTTAGAATCCGGGACAGCGAACCTCTATGGCTACACCTTC. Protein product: CASSLESGTANLYGYTF.

The CDR3: CASSPRLAEDMETQYF. The CDR3 nucleotides read TGTGCCAGCAGCCCGAGACTAGCGGAGGACATGGAGACCCAGTACTTC. The chain carries TRBV7-9 and TRBJ2-5, with 9 positions matching TRBD2. The CDR3 runs 16 residues. V lost 5 bases to trimming and J lost 5 bases; unmatched junction nucleotides: 12. Germline assignment: CDR1 SEHNR and CDR2 FQNEAQ (reference sequence).

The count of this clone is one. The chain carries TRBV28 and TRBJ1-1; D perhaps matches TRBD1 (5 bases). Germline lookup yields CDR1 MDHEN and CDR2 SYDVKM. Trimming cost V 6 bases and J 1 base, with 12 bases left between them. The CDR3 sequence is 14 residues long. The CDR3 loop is CASSPGPRNTEAFF. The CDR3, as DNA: TGTGCCAGCAGCCCGGGACCGAGGAACACTGAAGCTTTCTTT.

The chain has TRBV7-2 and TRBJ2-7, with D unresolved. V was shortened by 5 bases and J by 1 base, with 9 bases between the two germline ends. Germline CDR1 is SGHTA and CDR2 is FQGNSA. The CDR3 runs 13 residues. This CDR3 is CASSPKGSYEQYF. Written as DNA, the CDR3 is TGTGCCAGCAGCCCAAAAGGATCCTACGAGCAGTACTTC.

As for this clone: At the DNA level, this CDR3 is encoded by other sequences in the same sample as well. CDR3 coding DNA: TGCGCCAGCAGCCAGGGGCTAGCGGGAGGTTACGAGCAGTACTTC. Encoded protein: CASSQGLAGGYEQYF. The chain recombines TRBV4-1 with TRBJ2-7, with TRBD2 matching 11 bases. CDR3 length: 15 residues. Trimming at V came to 3 bases and at J to 4 bases, leaving 5 bases not matched to a gene. Per the germline V gene, CDR1 is MGHRA and CDR2 is YSYEKL.

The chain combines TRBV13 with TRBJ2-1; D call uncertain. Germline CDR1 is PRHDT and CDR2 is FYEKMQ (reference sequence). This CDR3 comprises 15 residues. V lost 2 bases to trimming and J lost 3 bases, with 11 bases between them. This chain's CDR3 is CASSLSANFYNEQFF. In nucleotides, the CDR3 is TGTGCCAGCAGCTTATCGGCCAATTTCTACAATGAGCAGTTCTTC.